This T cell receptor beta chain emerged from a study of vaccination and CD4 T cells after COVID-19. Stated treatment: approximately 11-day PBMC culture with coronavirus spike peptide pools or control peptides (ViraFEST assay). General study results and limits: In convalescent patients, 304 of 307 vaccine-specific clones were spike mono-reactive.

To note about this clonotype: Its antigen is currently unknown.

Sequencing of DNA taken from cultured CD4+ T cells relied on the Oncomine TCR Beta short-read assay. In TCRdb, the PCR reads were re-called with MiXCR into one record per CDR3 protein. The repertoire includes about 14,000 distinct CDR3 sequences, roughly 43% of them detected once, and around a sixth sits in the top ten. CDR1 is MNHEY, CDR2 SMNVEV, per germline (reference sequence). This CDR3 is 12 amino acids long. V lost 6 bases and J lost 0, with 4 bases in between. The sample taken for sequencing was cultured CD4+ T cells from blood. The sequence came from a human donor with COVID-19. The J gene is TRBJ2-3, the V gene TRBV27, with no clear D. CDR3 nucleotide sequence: TGTGCCAGCAGGAGAAGCACAGATACGCAGTATTTT. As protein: CASRRSTDTQYF.